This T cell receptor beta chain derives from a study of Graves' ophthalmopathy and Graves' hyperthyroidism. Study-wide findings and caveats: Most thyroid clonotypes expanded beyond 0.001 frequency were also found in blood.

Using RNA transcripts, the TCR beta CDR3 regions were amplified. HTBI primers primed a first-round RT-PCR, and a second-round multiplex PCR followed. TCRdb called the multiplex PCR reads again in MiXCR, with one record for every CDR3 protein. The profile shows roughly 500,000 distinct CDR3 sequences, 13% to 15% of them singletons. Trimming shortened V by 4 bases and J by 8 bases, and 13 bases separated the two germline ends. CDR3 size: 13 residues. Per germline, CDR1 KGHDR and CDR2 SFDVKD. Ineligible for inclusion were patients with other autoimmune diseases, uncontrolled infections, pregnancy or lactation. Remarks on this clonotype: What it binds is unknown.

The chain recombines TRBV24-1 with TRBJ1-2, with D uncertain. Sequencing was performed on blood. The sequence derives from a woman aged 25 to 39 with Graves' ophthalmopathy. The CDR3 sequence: CATSDWASGGYTF. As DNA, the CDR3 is TGTGCCACCAGTGACTGGGCTTCGGGGGGCTACACCTTC.